The text below deals with one TCR beta chain. Other DNA sequences in the sample encode the same CDR3. This record comes from a study of shared clonotypes between healthy human individuals. Germline V gene sequence: CDR1 SGHRS, CDR2 YFSETQ. CDR3 size: 13 residues. The J segment lost 4 bases and the V segment lost 4 bases, leaving 2 bases of the junction unmatched. Sequencing was performed with immunoSEQ multiplex PCR; in TCRdb, only in-frame clones are kept and a portion is missing. Of approximately 2.4 million clones in the sample, 90% to 97% were seen once. The donors, healthy adults who were HIV-negative, had experienced no recent acute infections or vaccinations. The study drew all its donors from Caucasian adults living in Nashville, Tennessee.

Specimen: naive CD4+ T cells sorted from blood. As to subset: CD45RA+ positively selected. The TCR was taken from a man between 18 and 29 years old in good health. The chain links TRBV5-1 to TRBJ2-1, with 7 bases lining up with TRBD2. CDR3 nucleotides: TGCGCCAGCAGCCTAGCGGATTACAATGAGCAGTTCTTC. Its protein is CASSLADYNEQFF.